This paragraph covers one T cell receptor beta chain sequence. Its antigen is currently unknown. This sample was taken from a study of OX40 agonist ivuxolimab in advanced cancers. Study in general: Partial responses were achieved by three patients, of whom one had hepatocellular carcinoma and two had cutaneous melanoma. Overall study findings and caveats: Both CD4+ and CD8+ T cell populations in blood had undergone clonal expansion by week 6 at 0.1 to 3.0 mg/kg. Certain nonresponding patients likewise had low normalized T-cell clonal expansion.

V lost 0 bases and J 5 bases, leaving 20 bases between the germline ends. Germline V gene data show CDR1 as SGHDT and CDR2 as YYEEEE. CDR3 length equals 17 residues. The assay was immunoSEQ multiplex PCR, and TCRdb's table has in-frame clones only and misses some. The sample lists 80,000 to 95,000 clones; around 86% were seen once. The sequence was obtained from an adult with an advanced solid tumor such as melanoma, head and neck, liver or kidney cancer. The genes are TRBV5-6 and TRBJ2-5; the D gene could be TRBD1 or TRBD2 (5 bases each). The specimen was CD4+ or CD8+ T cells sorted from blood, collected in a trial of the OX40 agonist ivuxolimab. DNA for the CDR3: TGTGCCAGCAGCTTGGAGGGGCAGGGAGATTTCGGGGAGACCCAGTACTTC. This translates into CASSLEGQGDFGETQYF.